Shown below are 9 T cell receptor beta chains from a single sample sequenced in a study of cytomegalovirus exposure and HLA in healthy donors. Produced via immunoSEQ multiplex PCR; TCRdb's table is partial and in-frame only. The sample has 150,000 to 200,000 clones, under 95% seen once. The sequencing input was PBMCs. All receptors derive from a woman between 18 and 30 years old in good health and CMV-seropositive.

The chain carries TRBV18 and TRBJ1-1, with TRBD1 as a possible D gene (5 bases). The CDR3 length is 17 residues. V was cut by 3 bases and J by 3 bases, with 20 bases left in between. Per germline, CDR1 KGHSH and CDR2 LQKENI. The CDR3 nucleotides are TGTGCCAGCTCACCCCCGCGGGGGGGTTACTTAGACACTGAAGCTTTCTTT. It codes for CASSPPRGGYLDTEAFF. The full variable domain, in which reference TRBV18 and TRBJ1-1 provide the parts outside the CDR3, is NAGVMQNPRHLVRRRGQEARLRCSPMKGHSHVYWYRQLPEEGLKFMVYLQKENIIDESGMPKERFSAEFPKEGPSILRIQQVVRGDSAAYFCASSPPRGGYLDTEAFFGQGTRLTVV.

CDR3 nucleotide sequence: TGTGCCACCAGCAGGACACCCGGGAGGGATACGCAGTATTTT. Residues: CATSRTPGRDTQYF. V is TRBV15 and J is TRBJ2-3; the match to TRBD2 covers 7 bases. Trimming removed 3 bases from V and 6 bases from J; junction bases left unmatched: 6. The CDR3 is 14 residues long. Germline assignment: CDR1 LNHNV and CDR2 YYDKDF (reference sequence).

The gene calls are TRBV6-5 and TRBJ2-1, with TRBD2 matching over 10 bases. V was clipped by 8 bases and J by 2 bases; unmatched bases: 6. Germline-derived CDR1 and CDR2 are MNHEY and SVGAGI. The CDR3 is made up of 15 amino acids. The CDR3 nucleotides read TGTGCCAGCTTCGACGGGACTAGCGCCTACAATGAGCAGTTCTTC. The encoded protein is CASFDGTSAYNEQFF.

This clone came up once. V is TRBV6-5 and J is TRBJ2-5; 13 bases match TRBD2. With 4 bases clipped from V and 5 bases from J, the junction kept 7 bases outside the gene matches. The CDR3 extends over 16 amino acids. Per germline, CDR1 MNHEY and CDR2 SVGAGI. CDR3 protein: CASSFGLAGDGETQYF. The DNA for the CDR3 is TGTGCCAGCAGTTTCGGACTAGCGGGAGACGGTGAGACCCAGTACTTC.

The chain has TRBV10-3 and TRBJ1-3, with a tentative D call TRBD1 (6 bases). This CDR3 has 15 residues. Between the trimmed V and J ends, which lost 10 bases and 0 bases, there was a span of 16 bases. From germline, CDR1 is ENHRY and CDR2 SYGVKD. The CDR3 nucleotides are TGTGCCACAGGGGCCACGGCCCACTCTGGAAACACCATATATTTT. This translates into CATGATAHSGNTIYF.

Here the CDR3 reads CAISGRDRALDYTF. The DNA for the CDR3 is TGTGCCATCAGTGGCCGGGACAGGGCGCTTGACTACACCTTC. V gene TRBV10-3 combines with J gene TRBJ1-2; TRBD1 matches 9 bases. With 4 bases clipped from V and 10 bases from J, the junction kept 10 bases outside the gene matches. This CDR3 has 14 amino acids. CDR1 and CDR2 from the germline V gene are ENHRY and SYGVKD.

The genes are TRBV28 and TRBJ1-2; 9 bases line up with TRBD1. V lost 4 bases and J lost 8; bases outside the gene matches: 5. The CDR3 runs to 13 residues. CDR1 and CDR2 from the germline V gene are MDHEN and SYDVKM. The CDR3 nucleotides read TGTGCCAGCAGTTCCGGGACAGGGTGGGGCTACACCTTC. Residues: CASSSGTGWGYTF.

The V call is TRBV19, the J call TRBJ1-6; 7 bases map to TRBD1. Germline CDR1 and CDR2: LNHDA and SQIVND (reference sequence). Trimming took 4 bases from V and 4 from J; bases not matched to a gene: 1. This CDR3 has 14 residues. CDR3 residues: CASSKGQYNSPLHF. CDR3 sequence (DNA): TGTGCCAGTAGTAAGGGACAGTATAATTCACCCCTCCACTTT. Drawing the rest from reference TRBV19 and TRBJ1-6, the complete variable domain is DGGITQSPKYLFRKEGQNVTLSCEQNLNHDAMYWYRQDPGQGLRLIYYSQIVNDFQKGDIAEGYSVSREKKESFPLTVTSAQKNPTAFYLCASSKGQYNSPLHFGNGTRLTVT.

The gene calls are TRBV5-1 and TRBJ2-2, with D maybe TRBD2 (5 bases). CDR1 is SGHRS and CDR2 is YFSETQ in the germline V gene. V shed 1 base and J shed 7 bases, with 8 bases lying between them. CDR3 length: 13 amino acids. In DNA form, the CDR3 reads TGCGCCAGCAGCTTGATCGGGAACGGGGAGCTGTTTTTT. Protein: CASSLIGNGELFF.